This TCR beta chain comes out of a study of blood T cell repertoires in COVID-19. Study overall: In each case, the material was cDNA or gDNA derived from T cells, B-cell-depleted T cells, or PBMCs.

Germline CDR1 and CDR2: SGHTA and FQGTGA. Deletions cut 4 bases from V and 10 bases from J, with 14 bases between. The CDR3 length is 14 residues. Per the authors' pipeline: Estimates of nucleated cell counts were drawn from the amplification of reference gene primers. TCRdb's table, derived via immunoSEQ multiplex PCR, lists solely in-frame clones and lacks some. The V and J calls and clone size come from that table; D and trimming were worked out from the DNA. The top ten clones hold around 1.8% of a sample with about 440,000 clones, 87% of them seen once. This sequence was found in a woman aged 18-29 years with acute COVID-19. The material sequenced was PBMCs or T cells enriched from blood (not recorded which). V usage is TRBV7-3 and J usage is TRBJ1-6; D not resolved. CDR3 protein: CASSSGPLASPLHF. The DNA for the CDR3 is TGTGCCAGCAGCTCAGGCCCTCTTGCATCACCCCTCCACTTT.